This T cell receptor beta chain was obtained from a study of Tregs in tolerant kidney transplant recipients. Measured with immunoSEQ multiplex PCR; TCRdb has only the in-frame clones, and not every one. The table records about 31,000 clones, approximately 83% of them present only once. Broader study findings: Tregs expanded with activated donor B cells seemed most donor-specific.

In this sample, this clone turned up a few times. Antigen specificity is unknown. This CDR3 has 16 residues. Germline CDR1 SGHRS, CDR2 YFSETQ. V lost 4 bases and J lost 5; bases outside the gene matches: 12. This clonotype was obtained from a human donor in good health. This chain uses TRBV5-1 with TRBJ2-5, with 9 bases identical to TRBD1. Sequenced sample: Tregs from blood cultured with allogeneic cells. The DNA for the CDR3 is TGCGCCAGCAGCAGAACGGACAGGGGAAATTTGGAGACCCAGTACTTC. Protein: CASSRTDRGNLETQYF.